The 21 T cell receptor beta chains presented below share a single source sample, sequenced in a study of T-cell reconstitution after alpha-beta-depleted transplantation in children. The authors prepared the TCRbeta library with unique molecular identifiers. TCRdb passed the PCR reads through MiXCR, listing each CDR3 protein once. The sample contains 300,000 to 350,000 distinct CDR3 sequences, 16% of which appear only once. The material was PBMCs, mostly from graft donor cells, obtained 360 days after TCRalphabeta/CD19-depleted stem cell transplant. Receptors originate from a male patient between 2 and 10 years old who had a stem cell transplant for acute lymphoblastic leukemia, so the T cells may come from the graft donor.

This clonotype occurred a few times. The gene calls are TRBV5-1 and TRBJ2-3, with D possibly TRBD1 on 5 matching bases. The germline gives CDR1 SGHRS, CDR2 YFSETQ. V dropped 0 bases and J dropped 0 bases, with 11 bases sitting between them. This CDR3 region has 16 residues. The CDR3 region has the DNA TGCGCCAGCAGCTTGGGGACACTGCAAAGCACAGATACGCAGTATTTT. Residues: CASSLGTLQSTDTQYF.

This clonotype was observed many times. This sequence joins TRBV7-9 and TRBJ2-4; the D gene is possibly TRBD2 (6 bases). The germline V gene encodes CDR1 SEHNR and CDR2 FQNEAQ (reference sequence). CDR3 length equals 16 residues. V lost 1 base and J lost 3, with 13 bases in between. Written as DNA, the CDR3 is TGTGCCAGCAGCTTAGAAGGCGCGGGACTCAAAAACATTCAGTACTTC. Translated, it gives CASSLEGAGLKNIQYF.

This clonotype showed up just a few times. Here the CDR3 DNA reads TGTGCCAGCAGCAAAATCTACGACCGGGAGACCCAGTACTTC. The encoded protein is CASSKIYDRETQYF. The rearrangement links TRBV5-5 to TRBJ2-5; D uncertain. The V end lost 4 bases, the J end lost 5 bases, and 15 bases lay between the germline ends. Germline CDR1 SGHKS, CDR2 YYEKEE (reference sequence). The CDR3 is made up of 14 amino acids.

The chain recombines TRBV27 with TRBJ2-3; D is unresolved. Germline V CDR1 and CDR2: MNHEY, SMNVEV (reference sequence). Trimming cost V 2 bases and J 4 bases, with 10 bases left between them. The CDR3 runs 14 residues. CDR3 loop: CASSLEVGSDTQYF. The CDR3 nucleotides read TGTGCCAGCAGTTTAGAAGTGGGCTCAGATACGCAGTATTTT.

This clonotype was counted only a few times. DNA of the CDR3: TGCAGTGCGCGAACAGGGGGAGCTGGAGGCTACACCTTC. Translation gives CSARTGGAGGYTF. The chain links TRBV20-1 to TRBJ1-2, with 8 bases fitting TRBD1. The germline V gene has CDR1 DFQATT and CDR2 SNEGSKA (reference sequence). Losses at the gene ends were 6 bases for V and 8 bases for J; bases not matched to a gene: 11. The CDR3 is made up of 13 amino acids.

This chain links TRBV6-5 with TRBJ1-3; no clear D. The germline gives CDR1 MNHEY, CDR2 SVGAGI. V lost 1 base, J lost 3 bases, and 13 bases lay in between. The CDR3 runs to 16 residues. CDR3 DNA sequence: TGTGCCAGCAGTTACTGGGTGGGAGGCAGTGGAAACACCATATATTTT. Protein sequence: CASSYWVGGSGNTIYF.

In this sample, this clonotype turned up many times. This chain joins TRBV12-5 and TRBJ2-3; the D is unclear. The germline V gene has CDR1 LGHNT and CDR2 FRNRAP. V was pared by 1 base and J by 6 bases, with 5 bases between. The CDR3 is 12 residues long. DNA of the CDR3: TGTGCTAGTGGTTTGGATGAGGATACGCAGTATTTT. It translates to CASGLDEDTQYF. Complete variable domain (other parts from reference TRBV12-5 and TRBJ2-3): DARVTQTPRHKVTEMGQEVTMRCQPILGHNTVFWYRQTMMQGLELLAYFRNRAPLDDSGMPKDRFSAEMPDATLATLKIQPSEPRDSAVYFCASGLDEDTQYFGPGTRLTVL.

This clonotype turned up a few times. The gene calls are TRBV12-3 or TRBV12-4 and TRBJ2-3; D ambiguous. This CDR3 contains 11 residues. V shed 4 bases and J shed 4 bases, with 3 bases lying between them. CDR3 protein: CASSYSDTQYF. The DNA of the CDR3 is TGTGCCAGCAGTTATTCAGATACGCAGTATTTT.

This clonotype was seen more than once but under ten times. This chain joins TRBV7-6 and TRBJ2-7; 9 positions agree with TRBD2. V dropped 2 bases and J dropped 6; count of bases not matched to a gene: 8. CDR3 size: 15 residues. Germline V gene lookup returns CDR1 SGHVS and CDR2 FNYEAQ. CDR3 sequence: CASSLRTSVVSEQYF. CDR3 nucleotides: TGTGCCAGCAGCTTAAGGACTAGCGTTGTAAGCGAGCAGTACTTC.

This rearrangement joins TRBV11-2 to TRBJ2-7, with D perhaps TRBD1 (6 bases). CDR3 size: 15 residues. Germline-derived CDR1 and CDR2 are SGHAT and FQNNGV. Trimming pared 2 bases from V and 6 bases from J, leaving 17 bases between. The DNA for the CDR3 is TGTGCCAGCAGCTTAACCCGGGACACAAGGGGCGAGCAGTACTTC. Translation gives CASSLTRDTRGEQYF.

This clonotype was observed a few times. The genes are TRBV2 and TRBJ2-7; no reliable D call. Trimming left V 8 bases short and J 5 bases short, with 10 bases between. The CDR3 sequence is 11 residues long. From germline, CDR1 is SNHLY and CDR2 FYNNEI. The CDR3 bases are TGTGCCAGCCTTCGGACGAACGAGCAGTACTTC. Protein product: CASLRTNEQYF.

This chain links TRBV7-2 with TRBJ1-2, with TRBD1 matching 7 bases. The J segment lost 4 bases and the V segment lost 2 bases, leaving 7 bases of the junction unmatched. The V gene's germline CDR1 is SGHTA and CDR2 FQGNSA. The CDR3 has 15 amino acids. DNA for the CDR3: TGTGCCAGCAGCTTACGACAGGGAGGCACCTATGGCTACACCTTC. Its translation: CASSLRQGGTYGYTF.

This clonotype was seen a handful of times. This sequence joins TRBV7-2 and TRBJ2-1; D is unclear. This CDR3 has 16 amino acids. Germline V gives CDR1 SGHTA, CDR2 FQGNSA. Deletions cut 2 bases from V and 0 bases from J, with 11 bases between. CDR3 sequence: CASSLMGGFSYNEQFF. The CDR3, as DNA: TGTGCCAGCAGCTTAATGGGCGGATTCTCCTACAATGAGCAGTTCTTC. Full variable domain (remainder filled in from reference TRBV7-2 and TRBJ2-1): GAGVSQSPSNKVTEKGKDVELRCDPISGHTALYWYRQSLGQGLEFLIYFQGNSAPDKSGLPSDRFSAERTGGSVSTLTIQRTQQEDSAVYLCASSLMGGFSYNEQFFGPGTRLTVL.

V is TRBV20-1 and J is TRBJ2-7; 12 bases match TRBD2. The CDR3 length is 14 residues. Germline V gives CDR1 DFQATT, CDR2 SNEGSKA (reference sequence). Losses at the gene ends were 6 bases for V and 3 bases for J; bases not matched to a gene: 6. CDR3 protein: CSAPAGLAGYEQYF. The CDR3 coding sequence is TGCAGTGCCCCCGCGGGACTAGCGGGCTACGAGCAGTACTTC.

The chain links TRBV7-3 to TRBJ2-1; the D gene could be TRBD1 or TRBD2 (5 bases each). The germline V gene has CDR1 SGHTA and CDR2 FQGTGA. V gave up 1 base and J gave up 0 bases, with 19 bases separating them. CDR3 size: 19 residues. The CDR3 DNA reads TGTGCCAGCAGCTTAAATACGGGACCCGACTTGAGCTCCTACAATGAGCAGTTCTTC. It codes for CASSLNTGPDLSSYNEQFF.

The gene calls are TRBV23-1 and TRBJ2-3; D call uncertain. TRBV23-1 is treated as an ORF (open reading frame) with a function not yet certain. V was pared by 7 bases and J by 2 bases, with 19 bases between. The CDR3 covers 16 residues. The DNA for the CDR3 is TGCGCCAGCACAACCGTCCCGTCACGTTCCACAGATACGCAGTATTTT. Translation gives CASTTVPSRSTDTQYF.

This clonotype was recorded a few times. DNA for the CDR3: TGTGCCAGCAGTTTCGAGGGGGCACCTGAAGCTTTCTTT. This codes for CASSFEGAPEAFF. The chain couples TRBV6-5 to TRBJ1-1, with 7 bases lining up with TRBD1. Trimming took 4 bases from V and 6 from J; bases not matched to a gene: 5. Germline V CDR1 and CDR2: MNHEY, SVGAGI. CDR3 size: 13 residues.

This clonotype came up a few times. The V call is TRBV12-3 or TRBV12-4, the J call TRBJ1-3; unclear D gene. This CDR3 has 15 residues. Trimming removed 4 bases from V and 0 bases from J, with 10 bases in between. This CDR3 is CASSSLFRSGNTIYF. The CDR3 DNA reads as TGTGCCAGCAGTTCCTTATTCCGCTCTGGAAACACCATATATTTT.

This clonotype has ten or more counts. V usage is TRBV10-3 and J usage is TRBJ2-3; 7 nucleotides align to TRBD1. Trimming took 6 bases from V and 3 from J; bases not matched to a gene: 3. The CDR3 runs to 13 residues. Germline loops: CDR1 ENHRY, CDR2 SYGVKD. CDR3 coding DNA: TGTGCCATCAGCGGGACAGTGACAGATACGCAGTATTTT. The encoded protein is CAISGTVTDTQYF.

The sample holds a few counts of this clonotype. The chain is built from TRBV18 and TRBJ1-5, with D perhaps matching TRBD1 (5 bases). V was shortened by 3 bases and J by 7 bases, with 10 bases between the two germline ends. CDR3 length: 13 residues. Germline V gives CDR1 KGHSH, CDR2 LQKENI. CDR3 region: CASSPGTLQPQHF. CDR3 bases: TGTGCCAGCTCACCCGGGACTCTGCAGCCCCAGCATTTT.

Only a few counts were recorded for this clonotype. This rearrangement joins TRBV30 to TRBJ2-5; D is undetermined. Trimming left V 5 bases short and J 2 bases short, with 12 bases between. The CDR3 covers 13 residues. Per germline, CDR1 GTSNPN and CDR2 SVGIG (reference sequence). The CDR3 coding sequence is TGTGCCTGGGGTCCGGTACTACAAGAGACCCAGTACTTC. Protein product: CAWGPVLQETQYF.